This TCR beta chain is drawn from a study of blood T cells in healthy people across ages. The CDR3 loop spans 14 amino acids. CDR1 and CDR2 from the germline V gene are GTSNPN and SVGIG (reference sequence). Trimming took 4 bases from V and 6 from J; bases not matched to a gene: 9. Comments on this clonotype: Its antigen is undetermined.

A second PCR of about 7 to 12 cycles used a sample-barcoded 5' primer and a J-beta primer mix. TCRdb re-called the 5' RACE reads with MiXCR, one entry per CDR3 protein. The repertoire holds 950,000 to 1,200,000 distinct CDR3 sequences, with 30% to 40% as singletons. In terms of origin and age, donors were healthy Caucasian individuals from Russia aged roughly 6 to 100. Study-level points and caveats: A roughly linear age-dependent decrease characterized TCR beta diversity per million T cells. PBMCs left unsorted prevented a conclusive naive versus antigen-experienced comparison.

J is TRBJ1-5 and V is TRBV30, with 7 bases matching TRBD1. This receptor was identified in a man younger than 35 in good health. The sample taken for sequencing was blood. In DNA form, the CDR3 reads TGTGCCTGGAACTCCATCAGGGGGTCTCAGCCCCAGCATTTT. This gives the protein CAWNSIRGSQPQHF.